The T cell receptor beta chain described here comes from a study of OX40 agonist ivuxolimab in advanced cancers. Study-wide context: An agonistic anti-OX40 (CD134) antibody, ivuxolimab, was used to treat the patients. Aged roughly 23 to 90 with a mean of roughly 63 years, they were around 85% male. Study-level points and caveats: Expanded clones tended on average to be more numerous among CD8+ T cells than CD4+. At 0.1-3.0 mg/kg, partial responders had clonal expansion among the lowest observed.

Clones were sequenced by immunoSEQ multiplex PCR, and TCRdb holds only the in-frame ones, with some missing. Among around 99,000 clones listed, around 90% were seen once. The CDR3 has 12 amino acids. The germline gives CDR1 KGHSH, CDR2 LQKENI. V was cut by 2 bases and J by 3 bases, with 3 bases left in between. Of note for this clone: The antigen remains unidentified.

This chain links TRBV18 with TRBJ2-3; D is uncertain. This sequence was found in an adult with an advanced solid tumor such as melanoma, head and neck, liver or kidney cancer. Here the sequenced sample was CD4+ or CD8+ T cells sorted from blood, taken in a trial of the OX40 agonist ivuxolimab. The CDR3 sequence is CASSPGTDTQYF. In DNA, the CDR3 is TGTGCCAGCTCACCAGGAACAGATACGCAGTATTTT.